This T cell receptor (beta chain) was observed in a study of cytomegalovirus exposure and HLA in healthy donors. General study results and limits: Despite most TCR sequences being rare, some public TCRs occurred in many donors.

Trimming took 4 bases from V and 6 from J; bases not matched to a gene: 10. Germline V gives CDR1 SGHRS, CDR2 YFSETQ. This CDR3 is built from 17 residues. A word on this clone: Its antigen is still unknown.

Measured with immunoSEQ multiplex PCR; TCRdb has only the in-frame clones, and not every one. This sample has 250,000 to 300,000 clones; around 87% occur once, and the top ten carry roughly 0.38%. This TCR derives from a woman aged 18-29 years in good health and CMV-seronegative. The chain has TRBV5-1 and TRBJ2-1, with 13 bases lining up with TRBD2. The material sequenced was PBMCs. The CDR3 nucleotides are TGCGCCAGCAGCCCGGGCCTACTAGCGGGGGGGCCCAATGAGCAGTTCTTC. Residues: CASSPGLLAGGPNEQFF.